The 2 T cell receptor beta chains given below trace back to one sample, sequenced in a study of blood T cell repertoires in COVID-19. Only in-frame clones appear in the TCRdb table, and some are missing; sequencing was by immunoSEQ multiplex PCR. The table records about 480,000 clones, roughly 89% of them present only once. The sample was peripheral blood. Receptors originate from a man younger than 35 with COVID-19, enrolled during active disease.

The chain combines TRBV3-1 (or the pseudogene TRBV3-2) with TRBJ1-1; 7 nucleotides agree with TRBD1. The V and J ends lost 0 bases and 4 bases, in that order; junction bases with no gene match: 2. The CDR3 runs to 14 residues. The germline V gene has CDR1 LGHDT and CDR2 YNNKEL (reference sequence). CDR3 in DNA: TGTGCCAGCAGCCAAGAAGCAGGGGGCACTGAAGCTTTCTTT. The encoded protein is CASSQEAGGTEAFF.

The rearrangement uses TRBV18 and TRBJ1-6, with a weak D call TRBD1 (5 bases). V lost 1 base and J 9 bases, leaving 10 bases between the germline ends. From germline, CDR1 is KGHSH and CDR2 LQKENI. There are 14 residues in the CDR3. In DNA form, the CDR3 reads TGTGCCAGCTCACCACAGGGGCAGGTTTCACCCCTCCACTTT. This codes for CASSPQGQVSPLHF.